These 29 T cell receptor beta chains originate from one sample sequenced in a study of T cell responses to AZD1222 COVID-19 vaccine. Data came from immunoSEQ multiplex PCR; TCRdb stores just in-frame clones and leaves some out. Of 85,000 to 130,000 clones listed, 86% are singletons. The sample here was peripheral blood, taken 28 days after the second dose of the MenACWY control vaccine. The receptors were gathered from an adult who received the MenACWY meningococcal vaccine as a control.

The J gene is TRBJ2-1, the V gene TRBV5-1; 7 bases align to TRBD2. This CDR3 is built from 14 residues. V lost 0 bases and J lost 8; bases outside the gene matches: 5. The germline gives CDR1 SGHRS, CDR2 YFSETQ. The CDR3 is CASSLVTSGDEQFF. Here the CDR3 DNA reads TGCGCCAGCAGCTTGGTGACCAGCGGGGATGAGCAGTTCTTC.

The genes are TRBV14 and TRBJ2-1, with a possible D match to TRBD1 (5 bases). Germline CDR1 is SGHDN and CDR2 is FVKESK. This CDR3 spans 11 amino acids. The CDR3 nucleotides read TGTGCTGTGGGGCCCTACAATGAGCAGTTCTTC. Translating it yields CAVGPYNEQFF. Combining the CDR3 with reference TRBV14 and TRBJ2-1 gives the whole variable domain EAGVTQFPSHSVIEKGQTVTLRCDPISGHDNLYWYRRVMGKEIKFLLHFVKESKQDESGMPNNRFLAERTGGTYSTLKVQPAELEDSGVYFCAVGPYNEQFFGPGTRLTVL.

The V gene is TRBV3-1 (or the pseudogene TRBV3-2), the J gene TRBJ2-1; D uncertain. Germline loops: CDR1 LGHDT, CDR2 YNNKEL (reference sequence). Between the trimmed V and J ends, which lost 4 bases and 0 bases, there was a span of 10 bases. The CDR3 contains 15 residues. CDR3 amino acids: CASSPGQSSYNEQFF. The DNA for the CDR3 is TGTGCCAGCAGCCCGGGCCAGAGCTCCTACAATGAGCAGTTCTTC.

The chain has TRBV5-4 and TRBJ2-2; 10 bases are shared with TRBD2. CDR1 is SGHNT, CDR2 YYREEE, per germline (reference sequence). The CDR3 totals 16 residues. V was pared by 5 bases and J by 4 bases, with 8 bases of the junction left unmatched. In DNA, the CDR3 is TGTGCCAGCAGATCGGGGACTAGCGATACCACCGGGGAGCTGTTTTTT. Translation gives CASRSGTSDTTGELFF. The variable domain in full, completed from reference TRBV5-4 and TRBJ2-2, reads ETGVTQSPTHLIKTRGQQVTLRCSSQSGHNTVSWYQQALGQGPQFIFQYYREEENGRGNFPPRFSGLQFPNYSSELNVNALELDDSALYLCASRSGTSDTTGELFFGEGSRLTVL.

V gene TRBV28 combines with J gene TRBJ1-3; possible D gene TRBD1, 6 bases. The germline CDR1 and CDR2 sequences are MDHEN and SYDVKM. The CDR3 is made up of 14 amino acids. V shed 5 bases and J shed 2 bases, with 10 bases lying between them. The CDR3 coding sequence is TGTGCCAGCAGTAGGGGGGGGACTGGAAACACCATATATTTT. It yields the protein CASSRGGTGNTIYF.

The chain carries TRBV4-3 and TRBJ2-3, with 16 bases that match TRBD2. CDR1 LGHNA and CDR2 YSLEER come from the germline V gene. This CDR3 comprises 16 residues. With 5 bases clipped from V and 4 bases from J, the junction kept 3 bases outside the gene matches. CDR3 nucleotides: TGCGCCAGCAGCTCGGGACTAGCGGGGGGGCCAGATACGCAGTATTTT. Protein sequence: CASSSGLAGGPDTQYF.

The chain joins TRBV24-1 to TRBJ2-5; 10 bases are shared with TRBD1. The CDR3 loop spans 16 amino acids. Germline lookup yields CDR1 KGHDR and CDR2 SFDVKD. V gave up 1 base and J gave up 1 base; unmatched junction bases: 2. CDR3 sequence reads: CATSDFRQGAQETQYF. CDR3 in DNA: TGTGCCACCAGTGATTTCCGACAGGGGGCCCAAGAGACCCAGTACTTC.

The V and J genes are TRBV6-5 and TRBJ2-2; perhaps TRBD1 as D (6 bases). CDR1 is MNHEY and CDR2 is SVGAGI in the germline V gene. V lost 2 bases, J lost 3 bases, and 7 bases lay in between. This CDR3 is built from 14 residues. CDR3 loop: CASSYAGDTGELFF. CDR3 sequence (DNA): TGTGCCAGCAGTTACGCAGGGGACACCGGGGAGCTGTTTTTT.

The genes are TRBV3-1 (or the pseudogene TRBV3-2) and TRBJ2-5, with 7 bases aligning to TRBD2. CDR1 is LGHDT and CDR2 is YNNKEL in the germline V gene (reference sequence). The junction had 4 bases not matched to a gene; V was cut back by 7 bases and J by 2 bases. There are 13 residues in the CDR3. Here the CDR3 reads CASKTSSQETQYF. The CDR3 DNA follows: TGTGCCAGCAAGACTAGCTCACAAGAGACCCAGTACTTC.

The chain employs TRBV5-6 and TRBJ1-2; 10 bases agree with TRBD1. CDR3 length: 16 amino acids. The junction had 5 bases not matched to a gene; V was cut back by 3 bases and J by 0 bases. Germline V gene lookup returns CDR1 SGHDT and CDR2 YYEEEE. Here the CDR3 DNA reads TGTGCCAGCAGCTCGCTGGGACAGGGGTCTAACTATGGCTACACCTTC. Its protein is CASSSLGQGSNYGYTF.

The rearrangement uses TRBV5-1 and TRBJ2-5; D perhaps matches TRBD1 (5 bases). The V gene lost 4 bases and the J gene lost 5 bases, with 21 bases spanning the gap. Germline CDR1 is SGHRS and CDR2 is YFSETQ. The CDR3 covers 16 residues. The CDR3 region is CASSGRLSGLGETQYF. CDR3 bases: TGCGCCAGCAGCGGAAGATTATCAGGGTTAGGGGAGACCCAGTACTTC.

The chain combines TRBV5-6 with TRBJ1-1; D remains unclear. V was cut by 4 bases and J by 4 bases, with 11 bases left in between. Germline V CDR1 and CDR2: SGHDT, YYEEEE. The CDR3 is 13 residues long. CDR3 sequence reads: CASSPRPGTEAFF. CDR3 DNA: TGTGCCAGCAGCCCAAGGCCAGGCACTGAAGCTTTCTTT.

V is TRBV6-6 and J is TRBJ2-7; D remains unclear. Per germline, CDR1 MNHNY and CDR2 SVGAGI (reference sequence). V was trimmed by 7 bases and J by 5 bases, leaving 15 bases between them. This CDR3 has 13 amino acids. The chain's CDR3 is CASNPPEANEQYF. The CDR3 coding sequence is TGTGCCAGCAATCCCCCCGAGGCGAACGAGCAGTACTTC.

The chain combines TRBV4-1 with TRBJ2-5, with D perhaps TRBD2 (6 bases). The length of the CDR3 is 15 residues. V shed 0 bases and J shed 7 bases, with 15 bases lying between them. The germline V gene has CDR1 MGHRA and CDR2 YSYEKL. The CDR3 DNA reads TGCGCCAGCAGCCAAGATAGCGGAACGGGGGTGACCCAGTACTTC. Its protein product is CASSQDSGTGVTQYF.

The chain combines TRBV27 with TRBJ1-5; D is unresolved. Germline lookup yields CDR1 MNHEY and CDR2 SMNVEV (reference sequence). With 6 bases removed from V and 6 bases from J, the gap between germline ends came to 15 bases. This CDR3 contains 14 residues. The CDR3 DNA reads TGTGCCAGCAGCCCCGGGAGGGTGGGTCAGCCCCAGCATTTT. Protein: CASSPGRVGQPQHF.

V usage is TRBV28 and J usage is TRBJ1-2; 7 bases line up with TRBD1. The CDR3 is 14 amino acids. CDR1 is MDHEN and CDR2 is SYDVKM in the germline V gene. The trim removed 6 bases at V and 2 bases at J, leaving 6 bases unmatched. The CDR3 coding sequence is TGTGCCAGCAGACGGGACAGCAGAAACTATGGCTACACCTTC. Its protein product is CASRRDSRNYGYTF.

This clone was observed a handful of times. The chain carries TRBV18 and TRBJ1-1; a weak D match, TRBD1 (6 bases). The germline V gene has CDR1 KGHSH and CDR2 LQKENI. Trimming removed 4 bases at V and 1 base at J, with 13 bases between. The CDR3 contains 15 residues. The CDR3 is CASSLGRGGNTEAFF. The DNA for the CDR3 is TGTGCCAGCTCACTGGGTAGGGGGGGGAACACTGAAGCTTTCTTT.

The rearrangement links TRBV2 to TRBJ2-7; D is unresolved. The CDR3 extends over 13 amino acids. V lost 3 bases, J lost 7 bases, and 13 bases lay in between. Germline V gene data show CDR1 as SNHLY and CDR2 as FYNNEI. CDR3 DNA sequence: TGTGCCAGCAGTGATATGGACCATTTGGAGCAGTACTTC. Translated, it gives CASSDMDHLEQYF.

The V gene is TRBV19, the J gene TRBJ1-5; D is perhaps TRBD1 (6 bases). Germline CDR1 reads LNHDA; CDR2 reads SQIVND (reference sequence). Trimming left V 1 base short and J 7 bases short, with 14 bases between. This CDR3 region has 15 residues. This CDR3 reads CASSIGLGARQPQHF. CDR3 DNA: TGTGCCAGTAGTATAGGATTGGGGGCGCGACAGCCCCAGCATTTT.

This chain connects TRBV11-1 to TRBJ1-1; the D gene is possibly TRBD1 (5 bases). The V gene lost 5 bases and the J gene lost 2 bases, with 9 bases spanning the gap. Germline V gene sequence: CDR1 SGHAT, CDR2 FQDESV (reference sequence). The CDR3 length is 13 residues. For the CDR3, the DNA is TGTGCCAGCAGCCTCCAGGGAAACACTGAAGCTTTCTTT. Amino acids: CASSLQGNTEAFF.

This chain connects TRBV11-2 to TRBJ2-2; D possibly uses TRBD1 or TRBD2 (6 bases each). From germline, CDR1 is SGHAT and CDR2 FQNNGV. The V end was cut by 4 bases, the J end by 7 bases, with 16 bases between. The CDR3 has 15 residues. The CDR3 DNA reads TGTGCCAGCAGCTCCGTGGGGGCGCGGGGCGGGGAGCTGTTTTTT. It is translated as CASSSVGARGGELFF.

The rearrangement uses TRBV5-4 and TRBJ2-2, with a possible D match to TRBD1 (6 bases). CDR1 is SGHNT and CDR2 is YYREEE in the germline V gene (reference sequence). V lost 4 bases, J lost 3 bases, and 10 bases lay in between. The CDR3 contains 14 residues. CDR3 sequence (DNA): TGTGCCAGCAGCACACGACAGGACACCGGGGAGCTGTTTTTT. It yields the protein CASSTRQDTGELFF.

The CDR3 nucleotides read TGTGCCAGCAGCCCCCAGACAGCAGGAACGCAGTATTTT. Translated: CASSPQTAGTQYF. The V call is TRBV7-9, the J call TRBJ2-3, with TRBD1 as a possible D gene (5 bases). V dropped 5 bases and J dropped 9 bases, with 15 bases sitting between them. The CDR3 runs 13 residues. Germline loops: CDR1 SEHNR, CDR2 FQNEAQ (reference sequence).

The chain carries TRBV19 and TRBJ2-2; 14 nucleotides align to TRBD2. CDR1 and CDR2 (germline): LNHDA, SQIVND (reference sequence). V trimming: 11 bases; J trimming: 3 bases; junction bases outside the gene matches: 11. The CDR3 length is 17 residues. The CDR3 protein is CAGSVTSGGADTGELFF. The CDR3 DNA sequence: TGTGCCGGATCCGTGACTAGCGGGGGGGCGGACACCGGGGAGCTGTTTTTT.

Note on this clone: One end of the junction varies from germline; a read error may be responsible. The chain combines TRBV12-3 or TRBV12-4 with TRBJ2-7; a weak D match, TRBD2 (6 bases). This CDR3 is built from 13 residues. CDR3 DNA: TGTGCCAGCAGTTTCGGATCTGGGAGGACTGCATCCTTC. Translating gives CASSFGSGRTASF.

The chain has TRBV19 and TRBJ1-2, with 11 bases identical to TRBD1. V lost 5 bases and J lost 6; bases outside the gene matches: 14. In germline, CDR1 is LNHDA, CDR2 SQIVND (reference sequence). The CDR3 is 17 amino acids. The CDR3 reads CASSSGTGGPNWHGYTF. Here the CDR3 DNA reads TGTGCCAGTAGTTCCGGGACAGGGGGTCCAAATTGGCATGGCTACACCTTC.

The V call is TRBV10-2, the J call TRBJ2-1; TRBD2 is a possible D gene (6 bases). The CDR3 is made up of 13 amino acids. Germline V CDR1 and CDR2: WSHSY, SAAADI. Trimming took 2 bases from V and 10 from J, leaving 12 bases between them. The DNA for the CDR3 is TGCGCCAGCAGTGAGATAACTAGCCAAGAGCAGTTCTTC. It codes for CASSEITSQEQFF.

This chain joins TRBV6-5 and TRBJ1-1; D is unresolved. Germline lookup yields CDR1 MNHEY and CDR2 SVGAGI. The CDR3 is 13 residues long. Trimming shortened V by 5 bases and J by 6 bases, and 13 bases separated the two germline ends. CDR3 region: CASSRTPGPEAFF. The CDR3 bases are TGTGCCAGCAGTCGCACCCCGGGCCCTGAAGCTTTCTTT.

The V gene is TRBV10-3, the J gene TRBJ1-2; D is unclear. Deletions cut 5 bases from V and 2 bases from J, with 9 bases between. The germline CDR1 and CDR2 sequences are ENHRY and SYGVKD. This CDR3 has 13 amino acids. The CDR3 nucleotides read TGTGCCATCAGTATTGGAGGGAACTATGGCTACACCTTC. This codes for CAISIGGNYGYTF.